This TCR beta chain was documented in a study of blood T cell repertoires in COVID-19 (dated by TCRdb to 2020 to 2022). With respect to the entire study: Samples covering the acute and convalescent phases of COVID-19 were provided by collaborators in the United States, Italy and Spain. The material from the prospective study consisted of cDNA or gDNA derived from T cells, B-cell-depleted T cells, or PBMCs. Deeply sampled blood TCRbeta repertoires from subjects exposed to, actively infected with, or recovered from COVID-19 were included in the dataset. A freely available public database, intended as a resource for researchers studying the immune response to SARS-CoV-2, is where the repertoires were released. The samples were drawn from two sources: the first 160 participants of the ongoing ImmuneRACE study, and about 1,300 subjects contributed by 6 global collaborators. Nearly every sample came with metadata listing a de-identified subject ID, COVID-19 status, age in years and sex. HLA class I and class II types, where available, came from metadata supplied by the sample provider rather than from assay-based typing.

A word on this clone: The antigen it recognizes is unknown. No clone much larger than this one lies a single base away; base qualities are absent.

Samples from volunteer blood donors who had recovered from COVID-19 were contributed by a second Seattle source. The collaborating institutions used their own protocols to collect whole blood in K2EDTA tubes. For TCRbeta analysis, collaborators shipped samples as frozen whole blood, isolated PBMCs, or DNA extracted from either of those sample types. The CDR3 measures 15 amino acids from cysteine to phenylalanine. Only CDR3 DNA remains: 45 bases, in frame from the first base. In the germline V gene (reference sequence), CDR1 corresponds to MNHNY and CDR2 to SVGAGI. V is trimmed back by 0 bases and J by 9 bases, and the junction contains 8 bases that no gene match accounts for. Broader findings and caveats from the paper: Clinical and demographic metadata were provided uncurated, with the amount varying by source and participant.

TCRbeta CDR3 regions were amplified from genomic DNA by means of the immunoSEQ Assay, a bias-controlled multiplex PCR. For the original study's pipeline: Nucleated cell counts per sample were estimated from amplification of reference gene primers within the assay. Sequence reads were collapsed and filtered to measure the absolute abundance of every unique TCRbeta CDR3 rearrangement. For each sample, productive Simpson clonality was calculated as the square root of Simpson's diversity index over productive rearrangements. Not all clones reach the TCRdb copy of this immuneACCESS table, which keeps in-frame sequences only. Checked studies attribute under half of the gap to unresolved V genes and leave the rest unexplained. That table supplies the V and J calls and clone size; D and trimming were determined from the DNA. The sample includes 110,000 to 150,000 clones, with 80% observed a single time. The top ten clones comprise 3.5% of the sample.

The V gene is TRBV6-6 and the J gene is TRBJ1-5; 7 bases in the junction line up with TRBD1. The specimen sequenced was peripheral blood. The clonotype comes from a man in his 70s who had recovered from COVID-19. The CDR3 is CASSYSGQATGPQHF. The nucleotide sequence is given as TGTGCCAGCAGTTACTCCGGACAGGCGACCGGGCCCCAGCATTTT.